In its sample, the clone carrying this T cell receptor beta chain was seen a few times. No antigen is known for it. This record comes from a study of T cell repertoires in cytomegalovirus infection. For the study at large: Public signatures in TCR beta pointed to CMV infection and matching HLA type. Study-level results: Cumulative public TCR beta family frequency identified CMV carriers with the relevant HLA. HLA-C-restricted CMV-specific TCR beta clonotypes prevailed in the ex vivo response.

TCRdb fed the reads into MiXCR, producing one record per CDR3 protein. This sample has about 240,000 distinct CDR3 sequences, with approximately 7% found just once. What was sequenced was PBMCs. This clonotype was obtained from a human donor in good health (CMV status not recorded). Some clones in this sample may be carry-over from other donors' samples.

CDR3 protein: CASSLDGRTGSRETQYF. The CDR3 bases are TGTGCCAGCAGCTTAGATGGTCGGACAGGGAGTAGGGAGACCCAGTACTTC. The chain carries TRBV11-2 and TRBJ2-5; 8 nucleotides line up with TRBD1. This CDR3 spans 17 amino acids. CDR1 SGHAT and CDR2 FQNNGV come from the germline V gene. V dropped 0 bases and J dropped 5; count of bases not matched to a gene: 11.